Listed below are T cell receptor beta chains from one sample, sequenced in a study of beta chain features in type 1 diabetes. Only in-frame clones appear in the TCRdb table, and some are missing; sequencing was by immunoSEQ multiplex PCR. Of about 710,000 clones listed, over 12% are singletons. The sample taken for sequencing was naive CD4+ T cells from blood. The receptors originated from a young man with type 1 diabetes. Each CDR3 is given with its conserved first and last residue. A D gene is named only where the DNA matches it firmly. Part of the rows lack a size; the others show once, few, many or a class for expanded clones.

>15|TRBJ1-3|TRBV9|TRBD1|few
TGTGCCAGCAGCGCCGGACAGGACTCTGGAAACACCATATATTTT
CASSAGQDSGNTIYF
>17|TRBJ2-2|TRBV14|.|few
TGTGCCAGCAGCCAAACTCGGGACTGGTCGAACACCGGGGAGCTGTTTTTT
CASSQTRDWSNTGELFF
>15|TRBJ1-5|TRBV6-5|.|.
TGTGCCAGCAGTTACTCCCCTGGGGGGGATCAGCCCCAGCATTTT
CASSYSPGGDQPQHF
>14|TRBJ1-2|TRBV27|.|few
TGTGCCAGCACCCCTTCGCAGGGCCCCTATGGCTACACCTTC
CASTPSQGPYGYTF
>14|TRBJ2-7|TRBV6-6|TRBD2|.
TGTGCCAGCAGACCTCGGACTAGCAACTACGAGCAGTACTTC
CASRPRTSNYEQYF
>16|TRBJ2-1|TRBV28|TRBD2|.
TGTGCCAGCAGTTTTCCAGGGACTAGCGGATACAATGAGCAGTTCTTC
CASSFPGTSGYNEQFF
>14|TRBJ2-3|TRBV13|TRBD2|.
TGTGCCAGCAGCTTTTTTGGAGGGAGGGTGGAGCAGTATTTT
CASSFFGGRVEQYF
>11|TRBJ1-1|TRBV30|TRBD1|.
TGTGCCTTGGCAGGGGGCCAGAAAGCTTCCTTT
CALAGGQKASF
>11|TRBJ2-7|TRBV7-6|.|.
TGTGCCAGCAGCTTGGACGGGTTGAAGCGCTTC
CASSLDGLKRF
>15|TRBJ2-7|TRBV29-1|TRBD1|few
TGCAGCGGCCTACTCGGGACAGCCGGAACCTACGAGCAGTACTTC
CSGLLGTAGTYEQYF
>15|TRBJ2-5|TRBV7-2|.|few
TGTGCCAGCAGCTTAGGGGGCGGCCTCCAAGAGACCCAGTACTTC
CASSLGGGLQETQYF
>15|TRBJ2-3|TRBV4-2|TRBD2|few
TGTGCCAGCAGCCAACCGACTAGCGGGACAGATACGCAGTATTTT
CASSQPTSGTDTQYF
>11|TRBJ2-3|TRBV2|.|few
TGTGCCAGCAGTGAAGTGGATACGCAGTATTTT
CASSEVDTQYF
>13|TRBJ2-1|TRBV5-6|.|.
TGTGCCAGCAGCTATAAATCTAGCGCTGAGCAGTTCTTC
CASSYKSSAEQFF
>17|TRBJ2-5|TRBV7-2|.|.
TGTGCCAGCAGCTTAGGAGAGCGACTCGGCCCCGGGGAGACCCAGTACTTC
CASSLGERLGPGETQYF
>13|TRBJ2-1|TRBV29-1|.|.
TGCAGCGTTGAACTATTTTCCTACAATGAGCAGTTCTTC
CSVELFSYNEQFF
>11|TRBJ2-1|TRBV6-6|.|.
TGTGCCAGCGACTCAGGATCGGAGCAGTTCTTC
CASDSGSEQFF
>13|TRBJ2-7|TRBV29-1|TRBD1|few
TGCAGCGTTGTTTCGGGACAGACCTACGAGCAGTACTTC
CSVVSGQTYEQYF
>13|TRBJ2-5|TRBV30|.|.
TGTGCCTGGAGTATGGCTTTCCAAGAGACCCAGTACTTC
CAWSMAFQETQYF
>12|TRBJ2-3|TRBV2|.|.
TGTGCCAGCAGTCCAGGACGAGATACGCAGTATTTT
CASSPGRDTQYF
>15|TRBJ1-2|TRBV18|.|.
TGTGCCAGCTCACCCCAGCTTGAGGGGTACTATGGCTACACCTTC
CASSPQLEGYYGYTF
>14|TRBJ1-2|TRBV18|TRBD1|few
TGTGCCAGCTCACCATCGGGAAGGGGGCAAGGCTACACCTTC
CASSPSGRGQGYTF
>13|TRBJ1-1|TRBV29-1|.|few
TGCAGCGTTGAGCAAAAACTCAGGGATGAAGCTTTCTTT
CSVEQKLRDEAFF
>13|TRBJ2-5|TRBV2|.|few
TGTGCCAGCAGTGTGGGACCCCTCGAGACCCAGTACTTC
CASSVGPLETQYF
>16|TRBJ2-7|TRBV7-9|.|few
TGTGCCAGCGGCCAGGGAACAGGGACCCGCATCGACGAGCAGTACTTC
CASGQGTGTRIDEQYF
>13|TRBJ2-7|TRBV2|.|.
TGTGCCAGCAGTGAAGAAGGACAGCTCGAGCAGTACTTC
CASSEEGQLEQYF
>15|TRBJ2-1|TRBV6-1|TRBD2|few
TGTGCCAGCAGTCCGTGGGGACTAGCTATGAATGAGCAGTTCTTC
CASSPWGLAMNEQFF
>10|TRBJ2-3|TRBV7-9|.|few
TGTGCCACCGCCACAGATACGCAGTATTTT
CATATDTQYF
>16|TRBJ2-7|TRBV5-1|TRBD2|few
TGCGCCAGCAGCCATTTCCTAGCGGGAGAAGGGTACGAGCAGTACTTC
CASSHFLAGEGYEQYF
>14|TRBJ2-5|TRBV11-2|.|few
TGTGCCAGCAGCTCTGGACCTCCCCAAGAGACCCAGTACTTC
CASSSGPPQETQYF